This entry is about one T cell receptor beta chain. Antigen specificity is unknown. The CDR3 is made up of 16 amino acids. Trimming took 0 bases from V and 1 from J, leaving 9 bases between them. CDR1 is MGHRA and CDR2 is YSYEKL in the germline V gene. The sample is drawn from a study of blood T cells in healthy people across ages. Findings and caveats of the study: While age rose, TCR beta diversity per million T cells dropped in a roughly linear way.

A second PCR, run for about 7 to 11 cycles, used a sample-barcoded 5' primer plus a J-beta primer mix. MiXCR, run by TCRdb on the 5' RACE reads, gives a single entry per CDR3 protein. The sample includes 1.5 million to 2 million distinct CDR3 sequences, roughly 27% seen only once; the top ten take 7.7%. The V gene is TRBV4-1, the J gene TRBJ2-2; D unclear. Source material: blood. This sequence was found in a young woman in good health. The CDR3, as DNA: TGCGCCAGCAGCCAAGAAACGGAACAGAACACCGGGGAGCTGTTTTTT. Translating gives CASSQETEQNTGELFF.